These 9 T cell receptor beta chains originate from one sample sequenced in a study of T cell repertoires in cytomegalovirus infection. No antigen has been assigned to these receptors. TCRdb called the reads again in MiXCR, with one record for every CDR3 protein. The data hold roughly 350,000 distinct CDR3 sequences, with 34% observed a single time. Sequences were derived from cultured PBMCs, sampled from culture after CMV antigen stimulation. These receptors all come from a human donor in good health (CMV status not recorded). Some clones in this sample may be carry-over from other donors' samples.

This chain links TRBV7-4 with TRBJ2-4; 13 positions agree with TRBD2. V lost 5 bases, J lost 1 base, and 2 bases stayed unmatched. The CDR3 has 16 residues. Per the germline V gene, CDR1 is SGHVT and CDR2 is SQSDAQ. In nucleotides, the CDR3 is TGTGCCAGCAGCCTGACTAGCGGGAGGGCCAAAAACATTCAGTACTTC. As protein: CASSLTSGRAKNIQYF.

The chain recombines TRBV7-9 with TRBJ2-1; 7 positions agree with TRBD2. Germline CDR1 SEHNR, CDR2 FQNEAQ (reference sequence). CDR3 length: 15 amino acids. With 5 bases clipped from V and 6 bases from J, the junction kept 10 bases outside the gene matches. CDR3 loop: CASSPTSVLVNEQFF. The CDR3 DNA reads as TGTGCCAGCAGCCCCACTAGCGTTTTAGTCAATGAGCAGTTCTTC.

This clonotype was counted many times. The chain joins TRBV7-2 to TRBJ1-5; possible D gene TRBD1, 5 bases. Trimming left V 1 base short and J 3 bases short, with 13 bases between. This CDR3 comprises 16 residues. Per germline, CDR1 SGHTA and CDR2 FQGNSA. As DNA, the CDR3 is TGTGCCAGCAGCTTAGTCGGCGGGGGAGTCAATCAGCCCCAGCATTTT. This codes for CASSLVGGGVNQPQHF.

This clonotype appeared a few times. The rearrangement joins TRBV24-1 to TRBJ2-5, with a tentative D call TRBD2 (5 bases). The CDR3 has 15 residues. V shed 7 bases and J shed 1 base, with 15 bases lying between them. CDR1 is KGHDR, CDR2 SFDVKD, per germline. The CDR3 nucleotides read TGTGCCACCAGCGATCCTACTAGTCCCCAAGAGACCCAGTACTTC. Its protein is CATSDPTSPQETQYF.

The rearrangement joins TRBV4-1 to TRBJ2-1; D is unresolved. With 3 bases removed from V and 2 bases from J, the gap between germline ends came to 8 bases. The germline V gene encodes CDR1 MGHRA and CDR2 YSYEKL. CDR3 length equals 14 residues. CDR3 bases: TGCGCCAGCAGCCAGACGGGCACCTACAATGAGCAGTTCTTC. Translation: CASSQTGTYNEQFF.

The rearrangement links TRBV2 to TRBJ2-5; no firm D call. The V gene's germline CDR1 is SNHLY and CDR2 FYNNEI. The CDR3 is made up of 15 amino acids. V shed 5 bases and J shed 2 bases, with 15 bases lying between them. In DNA, the CDR3 is TGTGCCAGCAGTAGAACCGGCTTTGGACAAGAGACCCAGTACTTC. It yields the protein CASSRTGFGQETQYF.

This clonotype was observed a single time. This chain connects TRBV19 to TRBJ2-7; no clear D gene. V was trimmed by 6 bases and J by 3 bases, leaving 21 bases between them. The germline V gene has CDR1 LNHDA and CDR2 SQIVND (reference sequence). The CDR3 covers 16 residues. DNA of the CDR3: TGTGCCAGTAGCCATTCTCCTCGACTTGAATACTACGAGCAGTACTTC. Translated: CASSHSPRLEYYEQYF.

The chain combines TRBV29-1 with TRBJ2-3; perhaps D is TRBD1 or TRBD2 (5 bases each). The CDR3 consists of 14 residues. The germline V and J ends were trimmed by 7 bases and 0 bases, with 14 bases remaining between them. Germline values: CDR1 SQVTM, CDR2 ANQGSEA. CDR3: CSAERDGSTDTQYF. CDR3 DNA sequence: TGCAGCGCGGAACGGGACGGAAGCACAGATACGCAGTATTTT.

This clonotype occurred a few times. The junction does not match germline at one end; this may be a read error. The chain uses TRBV7-7 and TRBJ2-1; 11 bases are a match to TRBD2. Germline loops: CDR1 SSHAT, CDR2 FNYEAQ (reference sequence). The CDR3 covers 15 residues. CDR3 loop: CASSSGLAEYNEQFF. The CDR3 DNA reads TGTGCTAGCAGCTCGGGACTAGCGGAGTACAATGAGCAGTTCTTC.